This T cell receptor (beta chain) emerged from a study of cytomegalovirus exposure and HLA in healthy donors. CDR3 length equals 14 residues. V lost 5 bases to trimming and J lost 2 bases, with 10 bases between them. Per germline, CDR1 SGHTA and CDR2 FQGNSA. With 60 Vbeta and 13 Jbeta primers, the PCR was carried out. Methods used by the authors: In a later analysis, some 80 million unique TCR beta chains included roughly 11 million shared by two or more donors. Produced via immunoSEQ multiplex PCR; TCRdb's table is partial and in-frame only. The D gene and trimming were derived from the DNA, and the V and J assignments and clone size from that table. The repertoire consists of 100,000 to 150,000 clones, with over 75% occurring once and the leading ten covering 5.5% to 7%.

The receptor's source is a middle-aged woman in good health and CMV-seropositive. This chain joins TRBV7-2 and TRBJ1-5, with a possible D match to TRBD1 (6 bases). The sequencing input was PBMCs. CDR3 protein: CASSPRTGNQPQHF. In DNA, the CDR3 is TGTGCCAGCAGCCCGAGGACAGGCAATCAGCCCCAGCATTTT.